These 19 T cell receptor beta chains came from one sample sequenced in a study of beta chain features in type 1 diabetes. Expressed TCRB transcripts were sequenced, since all the RNA that had been isolated was reverse transcribed. Produced via immunoSEQ multiplex PCR; TCRdb's table is partial and in-frame only. The profile shows a few hundred thousand clones, roughly an eighth of them singletons. The sample consisted of naive CD4+ T cells from blood. The origin of the receptors is a man aged 18 to 30 in good health.

V and J are TRBV6-1 and TRBJ1-1; D gene ambiguous. CDR1 and CDR2 from the germline V gene are MNHNS and SASEGT. Between the trimmed V and J ends, which lost 2 bases and 1 base, there was a span of 5 bases. The CDR3 runs to 13 residues. CDR3 nucleotides: TGTGCCAGCAGTGAACACAGGAACACTGAAGCTTTCTTT. Protein: CASSEHRNTEAFF.

The chain employs TRBV7-9 and TRBJ2-1; TRBD2 agrees at 14 bases. V was pared by 5 bases and J by 3 bases, with 6 bases of the junction left unmatched. The CDR3 extends over 17 amino acids. Germline V gene lookup returns CDR1 SEHNR and CDR2 FQNEAQ (reference sequence). As DNA, the CDR3 is TGTGCCAGCAGCCCCAAGGGACTAGCGGGAGTCTACAATGAGCAGTTCTTC. Its translation: CASSPKGLAGVYNEQFF.

This clone turned up a few times. V is TRBV7-8 and J is TRBJ2-7; 7 nucleotides align to TRBD1. Germline values: CDR1 SGHVS, CDR2 FQNEAQ. The V segment lost 1 base and the J segment 3 bases; nucleotides outside the gene matches: 3. CDR3 length: 14 residues. CDR3 amino acids: CASSLVRGRYEQYF. The DNA for the CDR3 is TGTGCCAGCAGCTTAGTGAGGGGGCGCTACGAGCAGTACTTC.

The genes are TRBV5-4 and TRBJ1-1; D is unclear. Germline V CDR1 and CDR2: SGHNT, YYREEE (reference sequence). Trimming cost V 0 bases and J 11 bases, with 14 bases left between them. This CDR3 spans 13 amino acids. Here the CDR3 DNA reads TGTGCCAGCAGCTTGGGGCAGCCTAGGTTGGCTTTCTTT. Protein: CASSLGQPRLAFF.

This clone was counted only a few times. The chain carries TRBV28 and TRBJ2-1; a weak D match, TRBD2 (5 bases). Trimming pared 5 bases from V and 14 bases from J, leaving 13 bases between. This CDR3 has 11 amino acids. In germline, CDR1 is MDHEN, CDR2 SYDVKM. Written as DNA, the CDR3 is TGTGCCAGCAGTGCCCTACTAGAAGAGTTCTTC. Encoded protein: CASSALLEEFF.

This rearrangement joins TRBV28 to TRBJ2-3; 7 nucleotides agree with TRBD1. The CDR3 has 18 residues. Germline V lookup: CDR1 MDHEN, CDR2 SYDVKM. Trimming removed 5 bases from V and 0 bases from J; junction bases left unmatched: 14. For the CDR3, the DNA is TGTGCCAGCAGTCCACTTAAAGCGACAGGGATAAGCACAGATACGCAGTATTTT. As protein: CASSPLKATGISTDTQYF.

The chain couples TRBV9 to TRBJ2-2; the D gene is possibly TRBD1 (6 bases). Germline V gene lookup returns CDR1 SGDLS and CDR2 YYNGEE. With 5 bases removed from V and 0 bases from J, the gap between germline ends came to 8 bases. The CDR3 length is 14 residues. The CDR3 DNA is TGTGCCAGCAGACGACAGGCGAACACCGGGGAGCTGTTTTTT. It translates to CASRRQANTGELFF. Together with reference TRBV9 and TRBJ2-2, the CDR3 gives the full variable domain: DSGVTQTPKHLITATGQRVTLRCSPRSGDLSVYWYQQSLDQGLQFLIQYYNGEERAKGNILERFSAQQFPDLHSELNLSSLELGDSALYFCASRRQANTGELFFGEGSRLTVL.

The chain uses TRBV7-8 and TRBJ2-1, with 7 bases lining up with TRBD2. Germline V gene sequence: CDR1 SGHVS, CDR2 FQNEAQ. The ends lost 4 bases at V and 6 bases at J; junction bases unmatched: 6. This CDR3 has 14 residues. The CDR3 nucleotides are TGTGCCAGCAGCTCCACGCGACTAGCCAATGAGCAGTTCTTC. It translates to CASSSTRLANEQFF.

The genes are TRBV29-1 and TRBJ2-5, with 7 bases identical to TRBD2. The CDR3 consists of 14 residues. Unmatched junction bases numbered 10, after V lost 7 bases and J lost 2 bases. Germline CDR1 reads SQVTM; CDR2 reads ANQGSEA. CDR3 loop: CSARTGGGQETQYF. As DNA, the CDR3 is TGCAGCGCTAGGACGGGCGGGGGACAAGAGACCCAGTACTTC.

This clone was picked up a small number of times. The chain couples TRBV5-4 to TRBJ2-4; 8 bases agree with TRBD2. V was clipped by 2 bases and J by 5 bases; unmatched bases: 6. There are 15 residues in the CDR3. CDR1 SGHNT and CDR2 YYREEE come from the germline V gene (reference sequence). CDR3 sequence (DNA): TGTGCCAGCAGCTTAGGGGCGGGGGGAGAAAACATTCAGTACTTC. This gives the protein CASSLGAGGENIQYF.

The chain couples TRBV5-4 to TRBJ2-2; tentative D call: TRBD2 (7 bases). This CDR3 spans 14 amino acids. CDR1 is SGHNT, CDR2 YYREEE, per germline (reference sequence). V lost 4 bases to trimming and J lost 9 bases, with 16 bases between them. The CDR3 is CASSPVGGARELFF. CDR3 coding DNA: TGTGCCAGCAGCCCGGTGGGGGGGGCCAGGGAGCTGTTTTTT.

This clone was counted a few times. V usage is TRBV21-1 and J usage is TRBJ2-3; the DNA was not compared with TRBD1, the D call given in the table. TRBV21-1 is given as a pseudogene. This CDR3 spans 16 amino acids. CDR3 coding DNA: TGTGCCAGCAGATACCCTACGGGACAGGCCGGGGATACGCAGTATTTT. As protein: CASRYPTGQAGDTQYF.

This chain connects TRBV7-9 to TRBJ2-7, with 9 bases fitting TRBD1. With 5 bases clipped from V and 6 bases from J, the junction kept 11 bases outside the gene matches. This CDR3 contains 15 residues. Per the germline V gene, CDR1 is SEHNR and CDR2 is FQNEAQ (reference sequence). This CDR3 is CASSPPTGGSSEQYF. The CDR3 DNA follows: TGTGCCAGCAGCCCACCGACAGGGGGGTCTTCCGAGCAGTACTTC. The full variable domain, in which reference TRBV7-9 and TRBJ2-7 provide the parts outside the CDR3, is DTGVSQNPRHKITKRGQNVTFRCDPISEHNRLYWYRQTLGQGPEFLTYFQNEAQLEKSRLLSDRFSAERPKGSFSTLEIQRTEQGDSAMYLCASSPPTGGSSEQYFGPGTRLTVT.

This clone was observed a handful of times. The chain couples TRBV6-4 to TRBJ1-2; D gene ambiguous. The germline gives CDR1 MRHNA, CDR2 SNTAGT. This CDR3 spans 14 amino acids. V was pared by 0 bases and J by 8 bases, with 13 bases between. Here the CDR3 reads CASSDSWRTRGYTF. In nucleotides, the CDR3 is TGTGCCAGCAGTGACTCGTGGAGGACTAGGGGCTACACCTTC.

This clone was seen a handful of times. The rearrangement joins TRBV29-1 to TRBJ1-5, with D unresolved. Germline lookup yields CDR1 SQVTM and CDR2 ANQGSEA. Trimming left V 7 bases short and J 0 bases short, with 13 bases between. CDR3 length equals 14 residues. CDR3 residues: CSALERDSNQPQHF. CDR3 DNA sequence: TGCAGCGCCTTGGAGCGGGATAGCAATCAGCCCCAGCATTTT.

The chain uses TRBV9 and TRBJ2-1; 12 positions agree with TRBD2. The V segment lost 6 bases and the J segment 16 bases; nucleotides outside the gene matches: 14. This CDR3 is built from 14 residues. Germline-derived CDR1 and CDR2 are SGDLS and YYNGEE. CDR3 DNA sequence: TGTGCCAGCAACCCCGGGACTAGCGGGTTTCCGCCCTTCTTC. Protein sequence: CASNPGTSGFPPFF.

This clone was seen a few times. The DNA of the CDR3 is TGTGCCACCAGCAGAGATCTTAACACAGATACGCAGTATTTT. As protein: CATSRDLNTDTQYF. The genes are TRBV15 and TRBJ2-3; D uncertain. The CDR3 totals 14 residues. The ends were cut back, 0 bases at V and 2 bases at J, with 6 bases in the middle. The germline CDR1 and CDR2 sequences are LNHNV and YYDKDF (reference sequence).

The chain recombines TRBV30 with TRBJ1-1; D not certain. Trimming stripped 0 bases from V and 3 bases from J, with 11 bases between. The CDR3 extends over 14 amino acids. Germline loops: CDR1 GTSNPN, CDR2 SVGIG (reference sequence). This chain's CDR3 is CAWSVLVGYTEAFF. The CDR3 nucleotides are TGTGCCTGGAGTGTACTTGTCGGGTACACTGAAGCTTTCTTT.

The chain uses TRBV21-1 and TRBJ2-7; TRBD1 is the table's D call, not checked against the DNA. TRBV21-1 is a listed pseudogene. The CDR3 consists of 12 residues. The CDR3 loop is CASSTTGYEQYF. The DNA for the CDR3 is TGTGCCAGCAGCACGACAGGGTACGAGCAGTACTTC.